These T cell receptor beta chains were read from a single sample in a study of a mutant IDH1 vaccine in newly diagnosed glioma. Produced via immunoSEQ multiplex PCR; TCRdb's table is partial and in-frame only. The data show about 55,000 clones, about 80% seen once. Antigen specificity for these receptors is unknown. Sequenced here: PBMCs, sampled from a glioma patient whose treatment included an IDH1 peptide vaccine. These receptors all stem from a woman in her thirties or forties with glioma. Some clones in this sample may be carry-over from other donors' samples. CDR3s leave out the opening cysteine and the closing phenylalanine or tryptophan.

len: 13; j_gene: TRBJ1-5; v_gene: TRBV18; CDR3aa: ASSPRGREQEPQH
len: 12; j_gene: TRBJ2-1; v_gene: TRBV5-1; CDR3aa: ASSLDTAGGEQF
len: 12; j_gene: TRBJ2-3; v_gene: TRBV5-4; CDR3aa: ASSSGLKEDTQY
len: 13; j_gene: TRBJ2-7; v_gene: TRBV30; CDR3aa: AWSPPGQGWYEQY
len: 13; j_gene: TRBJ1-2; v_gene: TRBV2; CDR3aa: ASKTTGGGGYGYT
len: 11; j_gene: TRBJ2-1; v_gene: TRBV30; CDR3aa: AWSGGGGREQF
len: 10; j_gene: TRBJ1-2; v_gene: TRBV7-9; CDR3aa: ASSSESPRYT
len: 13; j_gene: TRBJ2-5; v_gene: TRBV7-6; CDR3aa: ASSTLDRAKETQY
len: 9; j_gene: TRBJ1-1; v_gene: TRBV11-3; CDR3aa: ASSSGARTF
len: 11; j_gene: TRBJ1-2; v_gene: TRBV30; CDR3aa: AWTGADSYGYT
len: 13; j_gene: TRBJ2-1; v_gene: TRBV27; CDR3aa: ASSLSGDAYNEQF
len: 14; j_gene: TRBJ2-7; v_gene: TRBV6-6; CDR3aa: ASSYSYPGGAYEQY
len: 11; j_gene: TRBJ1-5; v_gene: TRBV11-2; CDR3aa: ASSLTVGVPQH
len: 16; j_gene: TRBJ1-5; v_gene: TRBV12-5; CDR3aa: ASGLRRGGRGVNQPQH
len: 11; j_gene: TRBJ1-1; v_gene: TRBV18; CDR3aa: ASSPGGVPGAF
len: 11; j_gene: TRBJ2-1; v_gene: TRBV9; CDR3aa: ASSRRFDNEQF
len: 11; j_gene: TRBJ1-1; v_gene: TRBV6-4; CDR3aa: ASSDGENTEAF
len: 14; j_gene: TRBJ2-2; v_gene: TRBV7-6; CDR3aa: ASSLVVAGNAGELF